This T cell receptor beta chain was sequenced for a study of blood T cells in healthy people across ages. It was with a sample-barcoded 5' primer and a J-beta primer mix that a second PCR of about 6 to 12 cycles was run. Any given sample supplied a minimum of 2.5 million CDR3-containing paired-end reads. Each CDR3 protein is one row after TCRdb ran MiXCR on the 5' RACE reads. The sample holds around 800,000 distinct CDR3 sequences; 55% to 65% are singletons and the top ten take approximately 30%. This clonotype turned up a few times. Its antigen remains unidentified. CDR3 length equals 14 residues. Study-wide results and limits: Roughly linearly, TCR beta diversity per million T cells fell as age increased.

The sample consisted of blood. The genes are TRBV21-1 and TRBJ2-1. TRBV21-1 is a documented pseudogene. This sequence originates from a young man in good health. The CDR3 coding sequence is TGTGCCAGCAGCAAAGCGAGGACGGACAATGAGCAGTTCTTC. Protein: CASSKARTDNEQFF.